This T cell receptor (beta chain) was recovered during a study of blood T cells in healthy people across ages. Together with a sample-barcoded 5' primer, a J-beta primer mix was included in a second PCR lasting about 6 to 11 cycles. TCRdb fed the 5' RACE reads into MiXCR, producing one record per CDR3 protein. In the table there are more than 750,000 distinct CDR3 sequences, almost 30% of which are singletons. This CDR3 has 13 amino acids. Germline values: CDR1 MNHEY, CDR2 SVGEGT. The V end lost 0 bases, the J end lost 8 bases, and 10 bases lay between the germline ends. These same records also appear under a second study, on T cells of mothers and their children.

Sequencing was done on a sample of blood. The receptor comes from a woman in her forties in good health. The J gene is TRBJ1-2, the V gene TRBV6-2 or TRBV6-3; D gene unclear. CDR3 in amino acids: CASSYSTSRGYTF. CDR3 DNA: TGTGCCAGCAGTTACTCGACGAGCCGGGGCTACACCTTC.